The 16 T cell receptor beta chains below all came from one sample that was sequenced in a study of patients and donors after allogeneic stem cell transplantation. Using its own MiXCR run on the RT-PCR reads, TCRdb lists one record per CDR3 protein. The sample has around 200,000 distinct CDR3 sequences; 35% to 45% are singletons. The specimen sequenced was blood, either unsorted or a sorted T cell fraction (not recorded which). The source of these receptors is a human donor who was either an allogeneic HSCT recipient or a stem cell or donor lymphocyte infusion donor (not recorded which). It is not recorded whose cells these are; they may come from a transplant donor.

The chain recombines TRBV2 with TRBJ2-7; 14 bases line up with TRBD2. Germline CDR1 is SNHLY and CDR2 is FYNNEI. V lost 5 bases and J lost 2; bases outside the gene matches: 5. This CDR3 spans 16 amino acids. The CDR3 loop is CASSTMTSGGAYEQYF. The CDR3 DNA sequence: TGTGCCAGCAGTACCATGACTAGCGGGGGGGCCTACGAGCAGTACTTC.

The J gene is TRBJ2-1, the V gene TRBV5-8; perhaps D is TRBD1 or TRBD2 (6 bases each). V lost 2 bases and J 10 bases, leaving 13 bases between the germline ends. This CDR3 is built from 13 residues. Germline V lookup: CDR1 SGHTS, CDR2 YDEGEE. The CDR3 DNA reads as TGTGCCAGCAGCTTTTGGGGGGCCCCCGAGCAGTTCTTC. Translating gives CASSFWGAPEQFF.

The genes are TRBV25-1 and TRBJ2-7; D gene ambiguous. CDR3 length: 15 amino acids. The V and J ends lost 2 bases and 0 bases respectively, with 11 bases between them. Per the germline V gene, CDR1 is MGHDK and CDR2 is SYGVNS. In nucleotides, the CDR3 is TGTGCCAGCAGTGAAGGGTATATCACCTCCTACGAGCAGTACTTC. This translates into CASSEGYITSYEQYF.

This clonotype was counted only a few times. V usage is TRBV24-1 and J usage is TRBJ1-1; D gene unclear. This CDR3 has 13 amino acids. Germline V gene data show CDR1 as KGHDR and CDR2 as SFDVKD. V was pared by 5 bases and J by 1 base, with 7 bases between. The CDR3: CATSAWGNTEAFF. Here the CDR3 DNA reads TGTGCCACCAGTGCGTGGGGGAACACTGAAGCTTTCTTT.

This clonotype was detected only a few times. DNA of the CDR3: TGTGCCAGCAGCCGACAGCTCTCTAATGAAAAACTGTTTTTT. Amino acid sequence: CASSRQLSNEKLFF. The chain links TRBV7-9 to TRBJ1-4; maybe TRBD1 (5 bases). The CDR3 consists of 14 residues. The germline CDR1 and CDR2 sequences are SEHNR and FQNEAQ (reference sequence). V lost 5 bases to trimming and J lost 3 bases, with 10 bases between them.

The chain uses TRBV5-5 and TRBJ1-1, with TRBD1 matching 8 bases. CDR1 SGHKS and CDR2 YYEKEE come from the germline V gene (reference sequence). This CDR3 spans 14 amino acids. With 3 bases clipped from V and 6 bases from J, the junction kept 7 bases outside the gene matches. The CDR3, as DNA: TGTGCCAGCAGCTCGCACAGGGGGACGTCTGAAGCTTTCTTT. As protein: CASSSHRGTSEAFF.

This clonotype was seen only a few times. The chain uses TRBV30 and TRBJ1-2; D ambiguous. Germline V CDR1 and CDR2: GTSNPN, SVGIG (reference sequence). The length of the CDR3 is 15 residues. V was shortened by 3 bases and J by 7 bases, with 21 bases between the two germline ends. The CDR3 sequence: CAWSPNPRRSFGYTF. CDR3 sequence (DNA): TGTGCCTGGAGCCCAAACCCTCGCAGGAGCTTTGGCTACACCTTC. Filled out from reference TRBV30 and TRBJ1-2, the complete variable domain reads SQTIHQWPATLVQPVGSPLSLECTVEGTSNPNLYWYRQAAGRGLQLLFYSVGIGQISSEVPQNLSASRPQDRQFILSSKKLLLSDSGFYLCAWSPNPRRSFGYTFGSGTRLTVV.

This chain links TRBV30 with TRBJ2-5, with D unresolved. Germline-derived CDR1 and CDR2 are GTSNPN and SVGIG (reference sequence). Between the trimmed V and J ends, which lost 1 base and 5 bases, there was a span of 11 bases. The CDR3 contains 13 residues. The CDR3 DNA reads as TGTGCCTGGAGTGGGAATCATGGGGAGACCCAGTACTTC. Translating it yields CAWSGNHGETQYF. The whole variable domain, remainder taken from reference TRBV30 and TRBJ2-5, is SQTIHQWPATLVQPVGSPLSLECTVEGTSNPNLYWYRQAAGRGLQLLFYSVGIGQISSEVPQNLSASRPQDRQFILSSKKLLLSDSGFYLCAWSGNHGETQYFGPGTRLLVL.

This clonotype was found a few times. The genes are TRBV20-1 and TRBJ1-4; D gene uncertain. CDR1 DFQATT and CDR2 SNEGSKA come from the germline V gene (reference sequence). The CDR3 length is 13 residues. V was trimmed by 5 bases and J by 0 bases, leaving 7 bases between them. In DNA, the CDR3 is TGCAGTGCTTTATTTGCAACTAATGAAAAACTGTTTTTT. Its translation: CSALFATNEKLFF.

The chain couples TRBV7-9 to TRBJ2-3, with unresolved D. Trimming took 0 bases from V and 3 from J, leaving 7 bases between them. Germline-derived CDR1 and CDR2 are SEHNR and FQNEAQ (reference sequence). This CDR3 region has 14 residues. CDR3 DNA sequence: TGTGCCAGCAGCTTAGCGGCCCTAACAGATACGCAGTATTTT. It encodes CASSLAALTDTQYF.

This clonotype was seen only a few times. V gene TRBV5-1 combines with J gene TRBJ1-3; D unclear. Germline CDR1 reads SGHRS; CDR2 reads YFSETQ. V lost 1 base and J 0 bases, leaving 8 bases between the germline ends. This CDR3 has 15 residues. The CDR3 DNA follows: TGCGCCAGCAGCTTGCGGGGAGCCTCTGGAAACACCATATATTTT. Its translation is CASSLRGASGNTIYF.

This clonotype occurred once. This chain uses TRBV12-3 or TRBV12-4 with TRBJ2-5; D unclear. The CDR3 is 14 amino acids. V shed 4 bases and J shed 4 bases, with 13 bases lying between them. CDR3 in amino acids: CASSSGSMGETQYF. The CDR3 DNA reads as TGTGCCAGCAGTTCCGGGTCCATGGGAGAGACCCAGTACTTC.

This sequence joins TRBV24-1 and TRBJ1-2, with 8 bases that match TRBD1. V trimming: 7 bases; J trimming: 7 bases; junction bases outside the gene matches: 7. CDR1 is KGHDR, CDR2 SFDVKD, per germline. This CDR3 is 13 amino acids long. The DNA of the CDR3 is TGTGCCACCAGCGTTGACAGGGGCTCTGGCTACACCTTC. Its translation is CATSVDRGSGYTF.

This sequence joins TRBV6-6 and TRBJ1-5, with D uncertain. The CDR3 is made up of 12 amino acids. Germline V gene lookup returns CDR1 MNHNY and CDR2 SVGAGI (reference sequence). Trimming removed 6 bases at V and 6 bases at J, with 9 bases between. The DNA of the CDR3 is TGTGCCAGCAGCACCCTCCGTCAGCCCCAGCATTTT. Its protein is CASSTLRQPQHF.

V usage is TRBV4-1 and J usage is TRBJ1-2; TRBD1 agrees at 8 bases. V trimming: 0 bases; J trimming: 3 bases; junction bases outside the gene matches: 6. CDR1 MGHRA and CDR2 YSYEKL come from the germline V gene. The CDR3 loop spans 16 amino acids. CDR3 protein: CASSQDLQGAHYGYTF. CDR3 DNA sequence: TGCGCCAGCAGCCAAGATCTGCAGGGGGCCCACTATGGCTACACCTTC.

The chain is built from TRBV7-3 and TRBJ2-1; 11 positions agree with TRBD2. Germline values: CDR1 SGHTA, CDR2 FQGTGA. After removal of 1 base from V and 3 bases from J, the junction contained 5 bases not matched to a gene. This CDR3 has 17 amino acids. CDR3 loop: CASSLITLAGGYNEQFF. The CDR3 DNA reads as TGTGCCAGCAGCTTAATAACGCTAGCGGGGGGCTACAATGAGCAGTTCTTC.